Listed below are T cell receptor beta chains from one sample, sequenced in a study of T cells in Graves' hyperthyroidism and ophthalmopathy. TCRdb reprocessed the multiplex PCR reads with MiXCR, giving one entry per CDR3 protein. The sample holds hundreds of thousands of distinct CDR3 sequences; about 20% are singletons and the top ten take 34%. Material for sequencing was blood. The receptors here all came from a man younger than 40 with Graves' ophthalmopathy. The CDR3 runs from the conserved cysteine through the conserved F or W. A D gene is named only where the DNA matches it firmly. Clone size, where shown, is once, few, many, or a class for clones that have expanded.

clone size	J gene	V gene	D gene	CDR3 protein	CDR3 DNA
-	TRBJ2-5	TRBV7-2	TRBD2	CASSSLGGSVETQYF	TGTGCCAGCAGCTCGTTGGGAGGGTCTGTAGAGACCCAGTACTTC
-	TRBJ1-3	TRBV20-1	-	CSAREGGVGNTIYF	TGCAGTGCTAGAGAGGGGGGGGTGGGAAACACCATATATTTT
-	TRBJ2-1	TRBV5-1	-	CASSFSQGWSYNEQFF	TGCGCCAGCAGCTTTTCACAGGGTTGGTCCTACAATGAGCAGTTCTTC
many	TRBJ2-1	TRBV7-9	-	CASSEQGREQFF	TGTGCCAGCAGCGAACAGGGACGTGAGCAGTTCTTC
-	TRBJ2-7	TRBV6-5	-	CASSYRGALEQYF	TGTGCCAGCAGTTACAGGGGGGCCCTGGAACAGTACTTC
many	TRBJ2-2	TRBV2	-	CASSDLSTGANTGELFF	TGTGCCAGCAGTGACCTTAGTACGGGAGCGAACACCGGGGAGCTGTTTTTT
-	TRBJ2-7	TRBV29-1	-	CSVAGRGGWTTEAYEQYF	TGCAGCGTTGCTGGTCGGGGAGGTTGGACAACGGAGGCCTACGAGCAGTACTTC
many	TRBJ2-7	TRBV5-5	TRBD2	CASSPNSGRFYVYEQYF	TGTGCCAGCAGCCCAAATAGCGGGAGGTTCTACGTCTACGAGCAGTACTTC
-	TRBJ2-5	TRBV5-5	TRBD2	CASSAPGGVETQYF	TGTGCCAGCAGCGCCCCGGGGGGGGTAGAGACCCAGTACTTC
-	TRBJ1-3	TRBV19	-	CASSIFPELSGNTIYF	TGTGCCAGTAGTATTTTCCCGGAACTCTCTGGAAACACCATATATTTT
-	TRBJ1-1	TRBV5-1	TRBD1	CASSFRGRLENAEAFF	TGCGCCAGCAGCTTCAGGGGGCGATTAGAGAACGCTGAAGCTTTCTTT
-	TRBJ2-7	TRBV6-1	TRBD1	CASSVITGTVTYEQYF	TGTGCCAGCAGTGTAATTACCGGGACAGTGACCTACGAGCAGTACTTC
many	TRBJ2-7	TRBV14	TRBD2	CASSRGQGGFYEQYF	TGTGCCAGCAGCCGAGGGCAGGGAGGGTTCTACGAGCAGTACTTC
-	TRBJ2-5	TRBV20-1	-	CSAQVVGGQDQYF	TGCAGTGCTCAGGTCGTCGGGGGGCAGGACCAGTACTTC
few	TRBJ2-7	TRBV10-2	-	CASRAGGLNGNYEQYF	TGCGCCAGCAGGGCGGGTGGTCTCAATGGGAACTACGAGCAGTACTTC
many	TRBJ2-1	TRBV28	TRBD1	CASVGQIYNEQFF	TGTGCCAGCGTGGGACAGATCTACAATGAGCAGTTCTTC
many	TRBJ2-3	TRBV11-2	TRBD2	CASSLDTSGNKDTQYF	TGTGCCAGCAGCTTAGACACGAGCGGGAATAAGGATACGCAGTATTTT